This T cell receptor beta chain was sequenced in a study of cytomegalovirus exposure and HLA in healthy donors (dated by TCRdb to 2016 to 2017). Regarding the study in general: According to an earlier analysis of several hundred of the donors, some 180 million T cells yielded 117 million unique TCR beta sequences and approximately 300 Gb of sequence data. Among some 410 genotyped donors of the cohort, an average of about 240,000 unique TCR beta nucleotide sequences was sequenced per donor, of which roughly 18% were non-productive. The number of typed donors differed by locus: 629-630 for A, B, C, DRB1 and DQB1; 500 to 550 for DQA1; 606 for DPA1; and around 470 for DPB1. A later genetic analysis took genome-wide SNP genotypes for about three fifths of the roughly 670 donors and used that subset as a discovery cohort. The study combined high-throughput TCR immunosequencing, statistical association of individual TCRs with disease status, and machine learning to predict cytomegalovirus infection status. HLA typing included class I and class II loci at four-digit resolution. Alongside the repertoire data, information on donor age, sex, ethnicity and CMV serostatus was compiled. A later analysis re-examined previously published TCR beta repertoires from around 670 donors and added high-resolution HLA genotyping to investigate patterns of TCR occurrence. The T cell repertoires of 670 or so subjects were profiled by immunosequencing and related to cytomegalovirus serostatus. In an earlier analysis of several hundred of the donors, high-throughput TCR beta sequencing was used to judge whether each TCR beta V gene segment behaved as functional or pseudogenic. The later analysis used no new phenotypic data to find candidate immune exposures, relying instead on TCR beta sequences and their occurrence across donors. The study aimed to test whether signatures of past pathogen exposure could be identified by cataloging public T cell receptors. About 5 DR-DQ haplotypes were handled as single units for association and clustering, since linkage in the cohort was strong. Every repertoire in the discovery cohort had been generated on one and the same sequencing platform. Of the roughly 400 genotyped donors, 75% to 85% were placed in the genetic ancestry cluster associated with self-reported Caucasian donors. An early release covering 500 to 750 HLA-typed donors comprised approximately 290 gigabases of sequencing data and some 79 million unique TCR sequences. Besides the first cohort of 666 subjects, a separate validation cohort made up of 90 to 150 different subjects was used. Beyond this particular receptor, the publication reports: Linkage disequilibrium might explain the correlated functional status among segregating V segments, but an unknown experimental factor could not be ruled out. According to a later analysis, parvovirus B19, influenza, CMV and Epstein-Barr virus appeared linked to several top co-occurrence clusters. A group of highly shared sequence variants was considered likely to be a technical artifact of the sequencing pipeline. The authors suggested that the approach could potentially be extended to other disease states and immunological phenotypes. Specific HLA alleles were associated with about 17,000 TCR beta sequences at a false discovery rate of 0.05 in a later analysis. This cohort had only TCR beta chains sequenced, and the lack of alpha or paired-chain data limited which features could be detected. The only immune exposure information available for the cohort was CMV serostatus. Some IMGT-functional V segments, including TRBV6-2 and TRBV6-3, could not be told apart with the 87-base-pair reads, so those segments were excluded. An earlier analysis of roughly 570 of the donors showed that most TCR beta V segments appeared in productive rearrangements either about 87% or about 30% of the time, which broadly matched IMGT annotations. A further reported finding was that TCR beta sequences accurately predicted the HLA-A and HLA-B alleles for most subjects in the first cohort. The classifier was reported to diagnose cytomegalovirus status with high specificity and sensitivity in both the original and validation cohorts. A total of about 180 TCR beta chains were listed by the study as associated with cytomegalovirus. Presence/absence analyses assumed roughly uniform sequencing depth across donors, an assumption that may not hold. V-gene and J-gene trimming of TCR beta chains was associated with a missense DCLRE1C variant in a later genetic analysis, and the association was replicated in an independent cohort. Most TCR sequences were observed very rarely across donors, whereas some public TCRs were present in many individuals. In a later analysis, TCR association rates were found to vary across HLA loci, with the most associated TCRs seen for DRB1 alleles and the fewest for HLA-C alleles. In a later analysis, HLA-associated TCR beta chains showed more clonal expansion and lower generation probabilities than non-associated chains that were equally common. When HLA alleles, especially DR and DQ, strongly co-occurred, TCR associations were difficult to assign to individual alleles. A few of the identified cytomegalovirus-associated TCR beta chains were confirmed in vitro to be specific for cytomegalovirus antigens. Because HLA typing was missing for some donors at each locus, association tests included only the typed subset. In a later genetic analysis, fewer N-insertions in productive TCRs were reported among donors in an Asian-associated ancestry cluster than the roughly 710-donor mean. Because counts were too low, seventeen rarely observed V segments, including chromosome 9 orphons, were left out of the earlier analysis of 587 of the donors. A later analysis found that most CMV-associated TCR beta chains appeared HLA-restricted, with HLA associations seemingly driven largely by CMV exposure.

The library was generated by the immunoSEQ multiplex PCR assay. For the multiplex PCR, a mixture combining 60 forward primers for TCR Vbeta segments and 13 reverse primers for TCR Jbeta segments was used. The CDR3 region of rearranged TCR beta genes was amplified from genomic DNA by a multiplex PCR assay. Amplified TCR beta libraries were sequenced as 87-base-pair reads on the Illumina HiSeq System. As for the original processing: A later analysis tallied tens of millions of unique TCR beta chains across the 610 or so repertoires, and approximately 12 million of those chains were shared by two or more donors. Raw reads were error-corrected and collapsed into unique sequences with a nearest-neighbor algorithm that merged closely related sequences to remove PCR and sequencing errors. Alignment of CDR3 sequences to IMGT reference sequences was used to assign V, D and J gene segments. For a sequence to be retained, a match of at least six nucleotides was required to both a V gene segment and a J gene segment. Rearrangements were called productive when the CDR3 lacked stop codons and stayed in frame with V and J; all others were non-productive. Following IMGT convention, CDR3 was defined as the stretch from the second conserved V-encoded cysteine to the conserved J-encoded phenylalanine. Sequences without an unambiguous match to a single V gene segment were excluded from the earlier analysis of 587 of the donors. In an earlier analysis of approximately 550 of the donors, V segments were called functional above 56.7% productive rearrangements and were called segregating when the between-donor standard deviation exceeded 5%. A statistical classification framework was built to diagnose cytomegalovirus status from the catalog of TCR beta chain sequences. In a later analysis, V and J genes were assigned by comparing TCR nucleotide sequences against IMGT/GENE-DB human TR gene sequences. A later analysis assigned CDR3 sequences and most-parsimonious VDJ recombination scenarios with the TCRdist pipeline. In a later analysis, each TCR beta chain was defined by its CDR3 amino acid sequence together with its V-gene family, and reads lacking a unique V-gene family were excluded. In a later analysis, 450 to 600 highly shared, low-generation-probability nucleotide sequences were removed to address suspected cross-contamination and a sequencing artifact. In a later analysis, a clonal expansion index for each public chain was calculated from normalized within-repertoire ranks of inferred template counts. In a later analysis, generation probabilities were computed using a VDJ recombination model fitted to out-of-frame rearrangements, and the results were checked against IGoR. In a later analysis, TCR-TCR, TCR-HLA and TCR-CMV co-occurrence was scored with hypergeometric tests, and a repertoire-size bias correction was applied to TCR pairs. In a later analysis, false discovery rates were estimated by permuting HLA or CMV assignments 20 times. In a later analysis, co-occurring TCRs were grouped with DBSCAN, and TCRdist sequence similarity was added when clustering was performed within HLA-allele-positive subsets. Repertoires with fewer than 30,000 or more than 120,000 public chains, plus five repertoires with anomalous nucleotide sharing, were excluded from co-occurrence clustering. TCRdb's version of the immuneACCESS table is confined to in-frame rearrangements and falls short of the full clone set. An unresolved V gene accounts for under half of the shortfall where checked; the remainder is of unknown origin. V, J and clone size derive from that table, while D and trimming were established from the DNA sequence. The sample data list under 200,000 clones, and over 9.5% of these were observed just once. Of the sample, 7.8% is held by the ten largest clones.

This clone has just a few counts. Its recognized antigen is unknown. The input lacks base qualities; no much larger clone sits a single base away. The cohort comprised more than 550 healthy bone marrow donors. Cohort members were all nominally healthy when sampled, although unrecorded immune exposures were likely present. The donor tested CMV seropositive and was one of the 289 seropositive cohort members. A peripheral blood sample was collected from each donor, and TCR beta sequencing was performed on peripheral blood mononuclear cells. Genomic DNA was extracted from the blood cell samples with the Qiagen DNeasy Blood Extraction Kit. The junction shows trimming of 6 bases on V and 6 bases on J, and the gene matches do not reach 5 bases of it. For CDR1 and CDR2, the germline V gene lists SQVTM and ANQGSEA. Its CDR3 holds 13 amino acids, cysteine through phenylalanine. Only the CDR3 DNA stays, 39 bases, in frame from base 1.

The chain is made from TRBV29-1 and TRBJ1-5, and TRBD1 matches 10 of the central bases. The source material was PBMCs. The sequence came from a man aged 45 to 65 in good health and CMV-seropositive. The CDR3 loop reads CSVKTGGGQPQHF. The sequenced DNA is TGCAGCGTGAAGACAGGGGGCGGTCAGCCCCAGCATTTT.